This TCR beta chain was recorded in a study of T cell responses to AZD1222 COVID-19 vaccine (dated by TCRdb to the early 2020s). In terms of the full investigation: AZD1222 recipients given second doses at about 4 weeks or at about 12 weeks were pooled, since spike-specific TCR depth and breadth were not found to differ between the two schedules. A total of just over 230 trial participants underwent TCR sequencing, of whom roughly 210 had received two doses of AZD1222 and roughly 26 had received two doses of the MenACWY control vaccine. Trial participants were enrolled by age into 18-55, 56-69 and 70-plus year subgroups, with roughly 150, 30 and 60 TCR-sequenced participants respectively.

The CDR3 regions of human TCRbeta chains were analyzed by immunosequencing. Concerning the study's data processing: TCRs in the repertoires were matched against a reference library of SARS-CoV-2-specific TCRs that had been generated with the MIRA antigen-specificity platform. Breadth was defined as the fraction of unique TCRs that were SARS-CoV-2-associated. Depth was defined as the fraction of total T cells that were SARS-CoV-2-associated. Using the MIRA data, each spike-specific TCR was assigned both to the spike region to which the TCR was reactive and to a CD4 or CD8 class. Log10-transformed breadth and depth values were compared by one-way ANOVA with Sidak's multiple comparisons tests. This is the immuneACCESS table as TCRdb keeps it, with only in-frame sequences that have V and J called. A part of the clones is gone; compared with another copy, unresolved V genes explain less than half, and the rest is unexplained. The V and J calls and clone size come from that table; D and trimming were worked out from the DNA. This sample holds 80,000 to 90,000 clones; over 85% were observed only once. The ten top clones hold around 3% of the sample.

The CDR3 holds 14 amino acids from the cysteine to the phenylalanine. Only the CDR3 portion is preserved as DNA: 42 bases, with reading frame beginning at the first base. V is trimmed back by 2 bases and J by 8 bases, and the junction contains 5 bases that no gene match accounts for. CDR1 MGHRA and CDR2 YSYEKL are derived from the germline V gene. On this clone: Its antigen is unknown. No base quality information exists; no much larger clone differs at one position.

Study-wide conclusions, independent of this receptor: Conclusions about previously exposed vaccinees are limited because only five to seven AZD1222 recipients were SARS-CoV-2 seropositive at baseline. After two AZD1222 doses, both the breadth and the depth of spike-specific TCRs were significantly higher than at day 0 and than in MenACWY recipients. The whole spike protein was spanned by vaccine-associated CD4 TCRs, and dominant responses were seen in regions 160-218 and 743-854. Nearly half of unique spike-specific TCRs reportedly recognized epitopes outside regions mutated in the B.1.351 and B.1.1.7 variants. Because no day 14 peak-response samples were available, repertoires were characterized only after the peak T cell response. Participants were mostly white British, with more females than males. The authors suggested clonal diversity may have been underestimated. In the small 56-69-year group, the increase in depth fell short of significance, most likely because of low power.

What this sample's time point label stands for: baseline before first vaccination. Vaccinee samples were obtained from the UK trials COV001 and COV002, which included a single-blind randomized controlled phase 2/3 trial of AZD1222 (ChAdOx1 nCoV-19) in healthy adults. For TCRbeta chain sequencing, PBMC samples were collected from trial participants at day 0 and at day 28 after the second dose. The sequencing used peripheral blood, collected on day 0 of AZD1222 vaccination. The origin of this receptor is an adult in good health. The V and J segments used are TRBV4-1 and TRBJ2-2; 7 junctional bases match TRBD2. CDR3 loop: CASSQLAVVGELFF. The nucleotides read TGCGCCAGCAGCCAACTAGCGGTAGTGGGGGAGCTGTTTTTT.